What follows describes a single T cell receptor beta chain. As yet, its antigen is unknown. The CDR3 contains 14 residues. Trimming removed 4 bases at V and 0 bases at J, with 9 bases between. Germline assignment: CDR1 SGHAT and CDR2 FQDESV (reference sequence). This entry comes from a study of CD8+CD57+ T cells in acquired aplastic anemia. Findings and limits, study-wide: CD8+ Simpson's diversity did not differ significantly between patients and controls.

TCR beta VDJ and CDR3 profiling used genomic DNA as template. In TCRdb, the reads were re-called with MiXCR into one record per CDR3 protein. In the table there are around 250,000 distinct CDR3 sequences, 70% to 85% of which are singletons. Patients picked for sequencing had shown CD8+CD57+ cell expansion detected by flow cytometry. The sample was sorted CD4+, CD8+, or CD8+CD57+ T cells (not recorded which) from PBMCs. This TCR was sampled from a human donor with aplastic anemia. The genes are TRBV11-1 and TRBJ1-1, with unresolved D. The DNA of the CDR3 is TGTGCCAGCAGCTCCGATTTGATGAACACTGAAGCTTTCTTT. Translated, it gives CASSSDLMNTEAFF.